This T cell receptor (beta chain) was recorded in a study of T cells in Graves' hyperthyroidism and ophthalmopathy. General study results and limits: A model using 13 V-J features told ophthalmopathy apart from stable hyperthyroidism.

In this sample, this clonotype turned up many times. Antigen unknown. RNA transcripts yielded amplified TCR beta CDR3 regions. When the TCR CDR3 underwent first-round RT-PCR, the HTBI primer set was used. TCRdb called the multiplex PCR reads again in MiXCR, with one record for every CDR3 protein. The table shows roughly 640,000 distinct CDR3 sequences, with roughly 15% occurring only once. The CDR3 length is 17 residues. J was trimmed by 4 bases and V by 5 bases; bases with no gene match: 7. Germline CDR1 and CDR2: MDHEN and SYDVKM. Thyroid ultrasound, orbital computed tomography, clinical symptoms, and serum thyroxine and TRAb underpinned diagnoses.

The TCR was taken from a woman aged 40 to 50 with Graves' ophthalmopathy. The rearrangement links TRBV28 to TRBJ2-3, with 15 bases fitting TRBD2. Material for sequencing was blood. CDR3 amino acids: CASSHRTSGRASDTQYF. The CDR3, as DNA: TGTGCCAGCAGTCACCGGACTAGCGGGAGGGCGTCAGATACGCAGTATTTT.